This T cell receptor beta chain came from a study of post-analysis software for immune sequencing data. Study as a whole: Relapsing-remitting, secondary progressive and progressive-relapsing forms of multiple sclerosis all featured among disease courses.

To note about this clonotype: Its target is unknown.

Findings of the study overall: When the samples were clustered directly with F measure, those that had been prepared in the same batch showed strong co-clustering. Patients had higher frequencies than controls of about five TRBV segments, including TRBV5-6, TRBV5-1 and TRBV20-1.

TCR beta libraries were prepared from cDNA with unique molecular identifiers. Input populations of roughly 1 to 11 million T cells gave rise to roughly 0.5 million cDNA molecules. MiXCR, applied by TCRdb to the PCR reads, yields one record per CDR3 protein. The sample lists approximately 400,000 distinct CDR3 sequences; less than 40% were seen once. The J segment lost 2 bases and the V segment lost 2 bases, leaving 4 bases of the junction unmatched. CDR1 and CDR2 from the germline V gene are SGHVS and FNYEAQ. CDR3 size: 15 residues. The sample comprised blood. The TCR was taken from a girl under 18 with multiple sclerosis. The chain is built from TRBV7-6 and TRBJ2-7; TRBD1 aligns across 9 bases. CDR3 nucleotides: TGTGCCAGCAGCTTATCCGGACAGGGGCCCTACGAGCAGTACTTC. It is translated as CASSLSGQGPYEQYF.